The subject of this entry is one T cell receptor (beta chain). The target antigen is unknown. The entry originates in a study of PD-L1 blockade in urothelial cancer. The overall study: Between 0 and 3 chemotherapy regimens preceded treatment for each patient. Median blood clonality was around 0.086, with around 77,000 unique TCRs. Whole-study results and caveats: In blood sampled pretreatment, TCR clonality below the median predicted better survival.

The CDR3 loop spans 15 amino acids. Germline values: CDR1 LGHNA, CDR2 YNFKEQ. V shed 4 bases, J shed 4 bases, and the junction held 5 bases outside the gene matches. Described time point: peripheral blood 6 weeks after treatment start. Data came from immunoSEQ multiplex PCR; TCRdb stores just in-frame clones and leaves some out. The sample contains about 38,000 clones, about 88% of which appear only once. Sequenced here: PBMCs, sampled around atezolizumab (anti-PD-L1) treatment. The clonotype was recovered from a man between 60 and 75 years old with urothelial cancer. V usage is TRBV4-2 and J usage is TRBJ2-1; 9 nucleotides align to TRBD1. CDR3 residues: CASSRDRGEYNEQFF. The CDR3 coding sequence is TGTGCCAGCAGCCGTGACAGGGGGGAATACAATGAGCAGTTCTTC.